The sample holds many counts of the clone carrying this TCR beta chain. The antigen remains undetermined. The sample is drawn from a study of regulatory T cells in long-lasting Graves disease. Overall study findings and caveats: The number of shared public clonotypes was higher in persistent patients (2,741) than new patients (just over 950).

Arm-PCR with iRepertoire HTBI primers amplified the CDR3 regions for these TCR beta libraries. TCRdb used MiXCR to reprocess the multiplex PCR reads, holding one entry per CDR3 protein. The sample has about 460,000 distinct CDR3 sequences, less than 15% seen once. The CDR3 spans 14 residues. Germline trimming cut 0 bases from V and 5 bases from J; bases unmatched to any gene: 3. The V gene's germline CDR1 is SGHRS and CDR2 YFSETQ. This sample's time point: newly diagnosed GD, antithyroid drugs for less than 3 months. From PBMCs, RNA was extracted and then used to make the TCR library. The same sample was also studied in work on T cells in Graves' hyperthyroidism and ophthalmopathy. From that study: First-round RT-PCR with HTBI primers amplified the TCR CDR3 region. Most expanded thyroid clonotypes above 0.001 recurred in blood.

The sequence derives from a woman between 50 and 59 years old with Graves disease. This chain uses TRBV5-1 with TRBJ2-7, with TRBD1 identical over 9 bases. This specimen was peripheral blood mononuclear cells (PBMCs), taken at new diagnosis, from a patient treated with antithyroid drugs. The CDR3 is CASSLGDRVHEQYF. DNA for the CDR3: TGCGCCAGCAGCTTGGGGGACAGGGTCCACGAGCAGTACTTC.